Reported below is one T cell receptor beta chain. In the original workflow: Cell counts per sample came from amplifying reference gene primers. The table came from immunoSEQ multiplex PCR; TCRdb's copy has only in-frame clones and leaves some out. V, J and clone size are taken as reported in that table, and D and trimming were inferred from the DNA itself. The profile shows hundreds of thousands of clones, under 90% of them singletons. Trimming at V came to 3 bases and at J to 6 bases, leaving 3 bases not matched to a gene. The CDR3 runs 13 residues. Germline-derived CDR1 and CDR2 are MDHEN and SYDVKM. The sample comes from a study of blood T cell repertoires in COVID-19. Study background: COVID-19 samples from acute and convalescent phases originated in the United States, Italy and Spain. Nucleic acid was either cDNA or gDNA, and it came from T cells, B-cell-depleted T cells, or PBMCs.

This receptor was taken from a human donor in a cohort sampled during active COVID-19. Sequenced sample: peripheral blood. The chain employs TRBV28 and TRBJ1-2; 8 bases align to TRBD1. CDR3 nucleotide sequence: TGTGCCAGCAGTTTGGACAGGGTGCATGGCTACACCTTC. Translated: CASSLDRVHGYTF.